A single sample is the source of the 19 T cell receptor beta chains below, sequenced in a study of immune cell composition in non-small cell lung cancer. Method: immunoSEQ multiplex PCR; TCRdb's copy keeps in-frame clones and lacks some. The data show 2,500 to 3,500 clones, about 81% seen once. The sequenced sample consisted of lung tumor tissue. The receptor source for this set is a human donor with non-small cell lung cancer.

V and J are TRBV7-9 and TRBJ1-1; unclear D gene. The V gene's germline CDR1 is SEHNR and CDR2 FQNEAQ (reference sequence). V lost 2 bases and J 1 base, leaving 8 bases between the germline ends. The CDR3 runs 14 residues. In DNA, the CDR3 is TGTGCCAGCAGCTTAAGGGCGGGGAACACTGAAGCTTTCTTT. Its protein is CASSLRAGNTEAFF.

CDR3 sequence: CASSLFDRNFEAFF. The CDR3 region has the DNA TGCGCCAGCAGCCTCTTCGACAGGAACTTTGAAGCTTTCTTT. The rearrangement joins TRBV5-1 to TRBJ1-1, with D tentatively TRBD1 (6 bases). CDR3 length: 14 amino acids. V lost 4 bases and J lost 7, with 17 bases in between. CDR1 is SGHRS and CDR2 is YFSETQ in the germline V gene.

The chain employs TRBV5-1 and TRBJ1-4; D unresolved. Germline assignment: CDR1 SGHRS and CDR2 YFSETQ. The CDR3 is 14 residues long. V dropped 1 base and J dropped 4 bases, with 8 bases sitting between them. The CDR3 DNA reads as TGCGCCAGCAGCTTGTGGCAGGATAATGAAAAACTGTTTTTT. Protein sequence: CASSLWQDNEKLFF.

J is TRBJ1-6 and V is TRBV5-4; D is perhaps TRBD1 (5 bases). Trimming pared 4 bases from V and 15 bases from J, leaving 11 bases between. The germline V gene encodes CDR1 SGHNT and CDR2 YYREEE (reference sequence). The CDR3 is made up of 11 amino acids. This CDR3 reads CASSAGGYLHF. DNA for the CDR3: TGTGCCAGCAGCGCCGGGGGATACCTCCACTTT.

This clone was counted once. This chain links TRBV9 with TRBJ2-1, with TRBD2 matching 9 bases. The ends lost 0 bases at V and 7 bases at J; junction bases unmatched: 11. The CDR3 contains 17 residues. CDR1 and CDR2 (germline): SGDLS, YYNGEE. The CDR3 coding sequence is TGTGCCAGCAGCGTAGATCCACCTAGCGGGATAGAGAATGAGCAGTTCTTC. Amino acid sequence: CASSVDPPSGIENEQFF.

This CDR3 is CASSSESNTEAFF. The DNA for the CDR3 is TGTGCCAGCAGCTCCGAGTCGAACACTGAAGCTTTCTTT. The chain combines TRBV9 with TRBJ1-1; D not certain. The CDR3 runs to 13 residues. Germline assignment: CDR1 SGDLS and CDR2 YYNGEE. Trimming removed 4 bases from V and 1 base from J, with 8 bases in between.

This rearrangement joins TRBV10-2 to TRBJ2-7, with D uncertain. Germline values: CDR1 WSHSY, CDR2 SAAADI. V gave up 10 bases and J gave up 0 bases, with 7 bases separating them. This CDR3 region has 11 residues. The CDR3 coding sequence is TGCGCCACCCACAGCTCCTACGAGCAGTACTTC. Translation gives CATHSSYEQYF.

The gene calls are TRBV7-2 and TRBJ2-7; a weak D match, TRBD2 (6 bases). The CDR3 sequence is 15 residues long. Trimming left V 3 bases short and J 4 bases short, with 16 bases between. CDR1 and CDR2 (germline): SGHTA, FQGNSA. Here the CDR3 reads CASSFSTSTLYEQYF. Written as DNA, the CDR3 is TGTGCCAGCAGCTTCAGTACTAGCACTTTATACGAGCAGTACTTC.

Only a few counts were recorded for this clone. This chain links TRBV19 with TRBJ2-1; 8 nucleotides line up with TRBD2. Germline-derived CDR1 and CDR2 are LNHDA and SQIVND (reference sequence). The CDR3 totals 16 residues. V lost 0 bases to trimming and J lost 6 bases; unmatched junction nucleotides: 7. The CDR3 sequence is CASSIDGLARGNEQFF. The CDR3 bases are TGTGCCAGTAGTATAGATGGACTAGCCAGGGGCAATGAGCAGTTCTTC.

This clone has more than one count but fewer than ten. The chain carries TRBV5-4 and TRBJ1-2; 9 bases match TRBD1. The CDR3 spans 13 residues. Germline V gene sequence: CDR1 SGHNT, CDR2 YYREEE (reference sequence). The J segment lost 6 bases and the V segment lost 9 bases, leaving 9 bases of the junction unmatched. The CDR3 sequence is CATQDRGGDGYTF. CDR3 bases: TGTGCCACCCAGGACAGGGGCGGCGATGGCTACACCTTC.

The gene calls are TRBV6-1 and TRBJ2-5; D not resolved. V was cut by 10 bases and J by 0 bases, with 12 bases left in between. The germline V gene has CDR1 MNHNS and CDR2 SASEGT. The CDR3 has 13 amino acids. The CDR3 here is CATYFSDQETQYF. The CDR3 coding sequence is TGTGCCACCTATTTCTCGGACCAAGAGACCCAGTACTTC.

The rearrangement uses TRBV13 and TRBJ2-6; D is uncertain. Germline CDR1 is PRHDT and CDR2 is FYEKMQ (reference sequence). V lost 2 bases, J lost 4 bases, and 9 bases lay in between. There are 15 residues in the CDR3. The CDR3 reads CASSLRGAGANVLTF. CDR3 DNA sequence: TGTGCCAGCAGCTTAAGAGGTGCAGGGGCCAACGTCCTGACTTTC.

The rearrangement links TRBV9 to TRBJ1-2, with 7 bases identical to TRBD1. Germline values: CDR1 SGDLS, CDR2 YYNGEE. The CDR3 runs 14 residues. V was clipped by 3 bases and J by 0 bases; unmatched bases: 2. CDR3: CASSAGTANYGYTF. CDR3 DNA: TGTGCCAGCAGCGCCGGGACAGCTAACTATGGCTACACCTTC.

The CDR3 sequence is CASSGGTGSYNEQFF. CDR3 DNA: TGTGCCAGCTCCGGCGGGACAGGCTCCTACAATGAGCAGTTCTTC. The rearrangement links TRBV7-3 to TRBJ2-1, with 8 bases that match TRBD1. CDR1 is SGHTA, CDR2 FQGTGA, per germline. J was trimmed by 0 bases and V by 8 bases; bases with no gene match: 6. The CDR3 is 15 residues long.

The V and J genes are TRBV7-9 and TRBJ1-3; D ambiguous. Looked up from germline, CDR1 is SEHNR and CDR2 is FQNEAQ (reference sequence). The CDR3 has 14 amino acids. Trimming removed 6 bases from V and 0 bases from J, with 9 bases in between. CDR3 sequence: CASREGSSGNTIYF. The CDR3 DNA follows: TGTGCCAGCAGGGAAGGGAGCTCTGGAAACACCATATATTTT.

The chain carries TRBV11-2 and TRBJ2-3; D might be TRBD1 (6 bases). V was cut by 5 bases and J by 0 bases, with 12 bases left in between. This CDR3 contains 15 residues. The V gene's germline CDR1 is SGHAT and CDR2 FQNNGV. CDR3 coding DNA: TGTGCCAGCAGCGTCCGGGACAAGAGCACAGATACGCAGTATTTT. The encoded protein is CASSVRDKSTDTQYF.

This chain joins TRBV30 and TRBJ2-3; perhaps TRBD2 as D (6 bases). V was trimmed by 3 bases and J by 0 bases, leaving 7 bases between them. This CDR3 comprises 13 residues. Germline loops: CDR1 GTSNPN, CDR2 SVGIG (reference sequence). The CDR3 DNA reads TGTGCCTGGAGCGGGACTAGCACAGATACGCAGTATTTT. Residues: CAWSGTSTDTQYF.

The genes are TRBV7-3 and TRBJ2-1; possibly TRBD1 for D (5 bases). Germline values: CDR1 SGHTA, CDR2 FQGTGA. The V end lost 4 bases, the J end lost 4 bases, and 8 bases lay between the germline ends. The length of the CDR3 is 13 residues. CDR3 residues: CASSSSGYNEQFF. The CDR3 bases are TGTGCCAGCAGCTCCTCAGGGTACAATGAGCAGTTCTTC.

The chain links TRBV11-3 to TRBJ2-3; a weak D match, TRBD2 (5 bases). Germline V gene sequence: CDR1 SGHNT, CDR2 YENEEA. Trimming cost V 5 bases and J 4 bases, with 13 bases left between them. CDR3 length: 14 amino acids. CDR3 protein: CASSQLRGSDTQYF. CDR3 in DNA: TGTGCCAGCAGCCAGCTCAGAGGGTCAGATACGCAGTATTTT. Based on the CDR3 plus reference TRBV11-3 and TRBJ2-3, the full variable domain is EAGVVQSPRYKIIEKKQPVAFWCNPISGHNTLYWYLQNLGQGPELLIRYENEEAVDDSQLPKDRFSAERLKGVDSTLKIQPAELGDSAVYLCASSQLRGSDTQYFGPGTRLTVL.